What follows is one TCR beta chain and its context. No antigen is known for it. The CDR3 sequence is 14 residues long. V lost 3 bases and J 4 bases, leaving 14 bases between the germline ends. Germline values: CDR1 DFQATT, CDR2 SNEGSKA (reference sequence). This entry comes from a study of response to subunit inactivated influenza vaccine. From the RT-PCR reads, TCRdb called clonotypes with MiXCR, one entry per CDR3 protein. Here the sample spans roughly 500,000 distinct CDR3 sequences, 25% being singletons. Overall study findings and caveats: Few new T cells, the authors suggested, are recruited by each seasonal influenza vaccination.

The V and J genes are TRBV20-1 and TRBJ2-3; D is possibly TRBD2 (6 bases). The sequence was obtained from a man in his fifties who received an inactivated influenza vaccine. Specimen: CD4+ T cells sorted from PBMCs, collected approximately 5 days after vaccination. Here the CDR3 reads CSASWASDADTQYF. The DNA for the CDR3 is TGCAGTGCTAGTTGGGCTAGCGACGCAGATACGCAGTATTTT.